This T cell receptor (beta chain) was sequenced during a study of shared clonotypes between healthy human individuals. Concerning this clone itself: This sample also contains other DNA sequences that code for the same CDR3.

Genomic DNA from each subset was divided evenly over several immunoSEQ plates. Sequenced by immunoSEQ multiplex PCR; TCRdb stores in-frame clones only, minus some. The data show under 2,500,000 clones, 95% seen once. The CDR3 spans 14 residues. Germline trimming cut 3 bases from V and 7 bases from J; bases unmatched to any gene: 2. The germline V gene has CDR1 MNHEY and CDR2 SMNVEV (reference sequence). This TCR came from a man younger than 35 in good health. The sample consisted of naive CD4+ T cells sorted from blood. Subset meaning: CD45RA+ positively selected. This chain links TRBV27 with TRBJ2-1; 11 bases fit TRBD1. In nucleotides, the CDR3 is TGTGCCAGCAGTTTTGGGACAGGGGGGAATGAGCAGTTCTTC. Translating gives CASSFGTGGNEQFF.